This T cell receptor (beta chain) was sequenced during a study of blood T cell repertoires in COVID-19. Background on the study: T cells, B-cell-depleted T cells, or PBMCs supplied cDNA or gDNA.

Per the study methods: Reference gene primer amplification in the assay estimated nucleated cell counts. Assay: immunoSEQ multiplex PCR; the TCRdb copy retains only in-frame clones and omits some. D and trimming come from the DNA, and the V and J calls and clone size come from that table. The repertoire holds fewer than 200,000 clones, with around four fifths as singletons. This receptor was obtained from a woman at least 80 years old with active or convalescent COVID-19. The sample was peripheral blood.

CDR3 nucleotide sequence: TGCGCCAGCAGCCAAGACAGGGGGAAGGATACGCAGTATTTT. Protein sequence: CASSQDRGKDTQYF. The chain employs TRBV4-1 and TRBJ2-3; 7 positions match TRBD1. Germline CDR1 and CDR2: MGHRA and YSYEKL. V was clipped by 0 bases and J by 6 bases; unmatched bases: 3. CDR3 length: 14 amino acids.